One and the same sample provided the 31 T cell receptor beta chains below, sequenced in a study of cytomegalovirus exposure and HLA in healthy donors. The study ran its PCR with 60 Vbeta and 13 Jbeta primers. TCRdb's copy holds only in-frame clones and misses some; the assay was immunoSEQ multiplex PCR. The sample shows approximately 110,000 clones, roughly 70% of them seen only once. The sequenced sample consisted of PBMCs. These receptors all stem from a man aged 35 to 55 in good health and CMV-seronegative.

The chain has TRBV2 and TRBJ2-7; D perhaps matches TRBD2 (6 bases). V was cut by 3 bases and J by 4 bases, with 19 bases left in between. The CDR3 extends over 16 amino acids. Germline V gene lookup returns CDR1 SNHLY and CDR2 FYNNEI. The CDR3 DNA reads as TGTGCCAGCAGTGAGGGTCGGGGGATCATTGGGTACGAGCAGTACTTC. Translating it yields CASSEGRGIIGYEQYF.

The chain links TRBV27 to TRBJ2-7, with a weak D call TRBD1 (6 bases). The ends were cut back, 7 bases at V and 4 bases at J, with 20 bases in the middle. From germline, CDR1 is MNHEY and CDR2 SMNVEV (reference sequence). The CDR3 is 15 residues long. The CDR3 sequence is CASTPGEGTLYEQYF. In DNA form, the CDR3 reads TGTGCCAGCACCCCAGGTGAGGGGACACTGTACGAGCAGTACTTC.

With regard to this clone: The junction shows a germline mismatch at one end, possibly a read error. The chain joins TRBV7-2 to TRBJ1-1, with D perhaps matching TRBD1 (6 bases). The CDR3 runs to 17 residues. Germline V CDR1 and CDR2: SGHTA, FQGNSA. The CDR3 sequence is CASSWGRGALVKTEAFF. Here the CDR3 DNA reads TGTGCCAGCAGCTGGGGGCGGGGGGCCTTGGTGAAAACTGAAGCTTTCTTT.

As regards this clone: The germline gene is not matched at one end of the junction; a read error may be the cause. This chain links TRBV29-1 with TRBJ2-3, with 7 bases fitting TRBD1. The CDR3 spans 13 residues. CDR1 is SQVTM and CDR2 is ANQGSEA in the germline V gene. CDR3 in amino acids: CSFDREGTDTQYF. The CDR3 region has the DNA TGCAGCTTTGACAGGGAAGGGACAGATACGCAGTATTTT.

The rearrangement joins TRBV19 to TRBJ2-7, with 8 bases fitting TRBD1. Germline V gene lookup returns CDR1 LNHDA and CDR2 SQIVND (reference sequence). The junction had 13 bases not matched to a gene; V was cut back by 3 bases and J by 12 bases. The CDR3 loop spans 14 amino acids. The CDR3 sequence: CASSISGTGQRRYF. The DNA of the CDR3 is TGTGCCAGTAGTATCTCCGGGACAGGACAACGACGGTACTTC.

The J gene is TRBJ1-1, the V gene TRBV14, with D uncertain. CDR1 is SGHDN, CDR2 FVKESK, per germline. V shed 1 base and J shed 3 bases, with 9 bases lying between them. This CDR3 has 14 residues. CDR3 in amino acids: CASSQVGSDTEAFF. As DNA, the CDR3 is TGTGCCAGCAGCCAAGTTGGCAGCGACACTGAAGCTTTCTTT.

V usage is TRBV5-6 and J usage is TRBJ1-1, with a possible D match to TRBD1 (6 bases). V was pared by 0 bases and J by 8 bases, with 11 bases between. Germline V gene lookup returns CDR1 SGHDT and CDR2 YYEEEE. This CDR3 is built from 13 residues. For the CDR3, the DNA is TGTGCCAGCAGCTTGGGTAGGGGGTCAGAAGCTTTCTTT. This encodes CASSLGRGSEAFF.

The chain recombines TRBV6-4 with TRBJ2-3, with a weak D call TRBD2 (5 bases). CDR1 is MRHNA and CDR2 is SNTAGT in the germline V gene. V was shortened by 8 bases and J by 0 bases, with 12 bases between the two germline ends. This CDR3 comprises 14 residues. CDR3 amino acids: CASSLEVSTDTQYF. CDR3 DNA sequence: TGTGCCAGCTCCCTGGAGGTAAGCACAGATACGCAGTATTTT.

The genes are TRBV9 and TRBJ2-7; D might be TRBD1 (5 bases). Germline lookup yields CDR1 SGDLS and CDR2 YYNGEE. V shed 6 bases and J shed 4 bases, with 17 bases lying between them. This CDR3 has 14 residues. For the CDR3, the DNA is TGTGCCAGCACCCCAACAGACAGTCTTTACGAGCAGTACTTC. Encoded protein: CASTPTDSLYEQYF.

The chain couples TRBV6-6 to TRBJ2-6, with D possibly TRBD2 on 5 matching bases. The CDR3 contains 15 residues. The V and J ends lost 4 bases and 3 bases respectively, with 10 bases between them. The germline V gene encodes CDR1 MNHNY and CDR2 SVGAGI (reference sequence). The CDR3 sequence is CASSLLDGGANVLTF. The CDR3 nucleotides are TGTGCCAGCAGTTTACTAGACGGTGGGGCCAACGTCCTGACTTTC.

V gene TRBV4-3 combines with J gene TRBJ2-2; D might be TRBD2 (7 bases). The V end lost 6 bases, the J end lost 6 bases, and 17 bases lay between the germline ends. Looked up from germline, CDR1 is LGHNA and CDR2 is YSLEER. CDR3 length: 15 residues. Written as DNA, the CDR3 is TGCGCCAGCAGAAGGGGGGGAGGATATCCCGGGGAGCTGTTTTTT. Residues: CASRRGGGYPGELFF.

This clone was seen once. The genes are TRBV25-1 and TRBJ2-5; 8 bases line up with TRBD1. CDR1 is MGHDK and CDR2 is SYGVNS in the germline V gene. Losses at the gene ends were 4 bases for V and 2 bases for J; bases not matched to a gene: 12. The CDR3 totals 17 residues. CDR3 coding DNA: TGTGCCAGCAGTGCATGGAAAGGGACAGGTACTCAAGAGACCCAGTACTTC. As protein: CASSAWKGTGTQETQYF. Together with reference TRBV25-1 and TRBJ2-5, the CDR3 gives the full variable domain: EADIYQTPRYLVIGTGKKITLECSQTMGHDKMYWYQQDPGMELHLIHYSYGVNSTEKGDLSSESTVSRIRTEHFPLTLESARPSHTSQYLCASSAWKGTGTQETQYFGPGTRLLVL.

This chain links TRBV9 with TRBJ2-7; D remains unclear. Germline V lookup: CDR1 SGDLS, CDR2 YYNGEE. V lost 4 bases and J lost 2, with 13 bases in between. CDR3 length equals 14 residues. CDR3 protein: CASSPEPRAYEQYF. Here the CDR3 DNA reads TGTGCCAGCAGCCCCGAGCCTAGAGCCTACGAGCAGTACTTC.

The rearrangement joins TRBV4-2 to TRBJ1-2, with 11 positions matching TRBD1. The germline V gene has CDR1 LGHNA and CDR2 YNFKEQ. Losses at the gene ends were 5 bases for V and 1 base for J; bases not matched to a gene: 9. CDR3 length equals 17 residues. The CDR3 loop reads CASSETLGTGGNYGYTF. DNA for the CDR3: TGTGCCAGCAGCGAAACGTTGGGGACAGGGGGTAACTATGGCTACACCTTC.

The chain carries TRBV4-2 and TRBJ1-1; possibly TRBD1 for D (5 bases). The CDR3 extends over 14 amino acids. V was shortened by 7 bases and J by 4 bases, with 16 bases between the two germline ends. Germline V CDR1 and CDR2: LGHNA, YNFKEQ. The CDR3 region has the DNA TGTGCCAGCATCGGGGGGATGGTGAGCACTGAAGCTTTCTTT. It encodes CASIGGMVSTEAFF.

In nucleotides, the CDR3 is TGCGCCAGCAGCTTAGGGGCGGGAGAGTATACGCAGTATTTT. Amino acids: CASSLGAGEYTQYF. The J gene is TRBJ2-3, the V gene TRBV5-1; 7 nucleotides align to TRBD2. Per the germline V gene, CDR1 is SGHRS and CDR2 is YFSETQ. J gave up 7 bases and V 2 bases, and 7 bases lay outside the gene matches. This CDR3 comprises 14 residues.

This clone appeared a few times. The rearrangement uses TRBV6-5 and TRBJ1-1, with TRBD1 identical over 8 bases. V trimming: 4 bases; J trimming: 11 bases; junction bases outside the gene matches: 9. CDR1 and CDR2 from the germline V gene are MNHEY and SVGAGI. The CDR3 has 13 residues. The CDR3 region is CASSSSRGRRAFF. CDR3 nucleotides: TGTGCCAGCAGTTCCAGCAGGGGGCGCAGGGCTTTCTTT.

This chain connects TRBV19 to TRBJ2-5, with unresolved D. The CDR3 runs 15 residues. Trimming stripped 5 bases from V and 1 base from J, with 14 bases between. The germline V gene has CDR1 LNHDA and CDR2 SQIVND (reference sequence). The DNA for the CDR3 is TGTGCCAGTAGTCTCCAACCCCTCAGCCAAGAGACCCAGTACTTC. Protein product: CASSLQPLSQETQYF.

This clone occurred once. The chain uses TRBV14 and TRBJ2-4, with D perhaps matching TRBD2 (6 bases). This CDR3 spans 13 amino acids. Germline values: CDR1 SGHDN, CDR2 FVKESK. The ends were cut back, 5 bases at V and 6 bases at J, with 11 bases in the middle. This CDR3 reads CASSRGLANIQYF. The CDR3 DNA reads TGTGCCAGCAGCAGGGGACTGGCAAACATTCAGTACTTC. The full variable domain, completed using reference TRBV14 and TRBJ2-4, is EAGVTQFPSHSVIEKGQTVTLRCDPISGHDNLYWYRRVMGKEIKFLLHFVKESKQDESGMPNNRFLAERTGGTYSTLKVQPAELEDSGVYFCASSRGLANIQYFGAGTRLSVL.

This chain uses TRBV4-1 with TRBJ2-7, with 9 nucleotides matching TRBD2. Per the germline V gene, CDR1 is MGHRA and CDR2 is YSYEKL. J gave up 3 bases and V 0 bases, and 6 bases lay outside the gene matches. The CDR3 consists of 16 residues. CDR3 in DNA: TGCGCCAGCAGCCAAGAGTGGGCGGGGGGGAGCTACGAGCAGTACTTC. Protein: CASSQEWAGGSYEQYF.

V usage is TRBV6-5 and J usage is TRBJ2-7, with a possible D match to TRBD1 (7 bases). Germline values: CDR1 MNHEY, CDR2 SVGAGI. This CDR3 is 14 amino acids long. Trimming cost V 6 bases and J 7 bases, with 19 bases left between them. In nucleotides, the CDR3 is TGTGCCAGCAGCCCGGCGGAGGGGGCGGGGGAGCAGTACTTC. It yields the protein CASSPAEGAGEQYF.

This rearrangement joins TRBV7-2 to TRBJ2-7; 10 bases match TRBD1. Per germline, CDR1 SGHTA and CDR2 FQGNSA. This CDR3 has 15 amino acids. Trimming cost V 5 bases and J 2 bases; bases outside gene matches: 6. The CDR3 region is CASSPAGTGAYEQYF. In DNA form, the CDR3 reads TGTGCCAGCAGCCCCGCCGGGACAGGGGCCTACGAGCAGTACTTC.

This chain joins TRBV7-2 and TRBJ1-1; possibly TRBD1 for D (5 bases). Trimming pared 3 bases from V and 4 bases from J, leaving 18 bases between. The CDR3 extends over 16 amino acids. Germline V gene lookup returns CDR1 SGHTA and CDR2 FQGNSA. This CDR3 is CASSFIQGVQSTEAFF. CDR3 coding DNA: TGTGCCAGCAGCTTCATCCAAGGGGTTCAAAGCACTGAAGCTTTCTTT. The variable domain in full, with the rest retrieved from reference TRBV7-2 and TRBJ1-1, is GAGVSQSPSNKVTEKGKDVELRCDPISGHTALYWYRQSLGQGLEFLIYFQGNSAPDKSGLPSDRFSAERTGGSVSTLTIQRTQQEDSAVYLCASSFIQGVQSTEAFFGQGTRLTVV.

This chain connects TRBV7-9 to TRBJ2-7, with D possibly TRBD1 on 7 matching bases. CDR3 size: 15 residues. With 1 base removed from V and 5 bases from J, the gap between germline ends came to 15 bases. Germline-derived CDR1 and CDR2 are SEHNR and FQNEAQ (reference sequence). This CDR3 reads CASSLDPRGENEQYF. CDR3 nucleotide sequence: TGTGCCAGCAGCTTAGATCCCAGGGGGGAGAACGAGCAGTACTTC.

This clone was seen only a few times. The chain joins TRBV28 to TRBJ1-1; TRBD1 aligns across 7 bases. Trimming cost V 8 bases and J 6 bases; bases outside gene matches: 15. The CDR3 contains 15 residues. Germline V gene lookup returns CDR1 MDHEN and CDR2 SYDVKM. The CDR3 nucleotides read TGTGCCAGCCGATGGAACAGGGGCTTTGTGGCTGAAGCTTTCTTT. This codes for CASRWNRGFVAEAFF.

The chain couples TRBV5-6 to TRBJ2-5; 10 nucleotides align to TRBD2. Germline trimming cut 1 base from V and 4 bases from J; bases unmatched to any gene: 10. Germline V gene lookup returns CDR1 SGHDT and CDR2 YYEEEE. The CDR3 spans 17 residues. CDR3 region: CASSLSGGANWRETQYF. The DNA of the CDR3 is TGTGCCAGCAGCTTGAGCGGGGGGGCCAATTGGAGAGAGACCCAGTACTTC.

This chain uses TRBV5-4 with TRBJ1-1; D is unresolved. V shed 1 base and J shed 7 bases, with 11 bases lying between them. This CDR3 has 13 amino acids. Germline V gene data show CDR1 as SGHNT and CDR2 as YYREEE (reference sequence). The CDR3 loop is CASSLIQEGEAFF. DNA for the CDR3: TGTGCCAGCAGCTTGATCCAGGAGGGTGAAGCTTTCTTT.

The rearrangement uses TRBV5-6 and TRBJ2-7, with no clear D. Trimming removed 1 base at V and 2 bases at J, with 7 bases between. The CDR3 has 13 amino acids. In germline, CDR1 is SGHDT, CDR2 YYEEEE. Written as DNA, the CDR3 is TGTGCCAGCAGCTTGACAGCAGCCTACGAGCAGTACTTC. Encoded protein: CASSLTAAYEQYF. The whole variable domain, remainder taken from reference TRBV5-6 and TRBJ2-7, is DAGVTQSPTHLIKTRGQQVTLRCSPKSGHDTVSWYQQALGQGPQFIFQYYEEEERQRGNFPDRFSGHQFPNYSSELNVNALLLGDSALYLCASSLTAAYEQYFGPGTRLTVT.

The gene calls are TRBV5-1 and TRBJ2-1; TRBD1 matches 11 bases. CDR3 length: 15 residues. Germline V gene data show CDR1 as SGHRS and CDR2 as YFSETQ. V was clipped by 3 bases and J by 7 bases; unmatched bases: 6. CDR3 bases: TGCGCCAGCAGCTCAGGACAGGGGGCTTGGAATGAGCAGTTCTTC. The encoded protein is CASSSGQGAWNEQFF.

This clone was counted only a few times. J is TRBJ1-3 and V is TRBV5-4; 9 nucleotides align to TRBD1. The CDR3 loop spans 15 amino acids. The V and J ends lost 4 bases and 4 bases, in that order; junction bases with no gene match: 6. Germline V gives CDR1 SGHNT, CDR2 YYREEE (reference sequence). The CDR3 sequence: CASSTGQGGGNTIYF. The DNA of the CDR3 is TGTGCCAGCAGCACGGGACAGGGCGGGGGAAACACCATATATTTT.

The CDR3 loop reads CASSPAGAELNTDTQYF. Here the CDR3 DNA reads TGTGCCAGCAGCCCGGCGGGAGCGGAACTAAACACAGATACGCAGTATTTT. V is TRBV5-4 and J is TRBJ2-3, with TRBD2 matching over 7 bases. V lost 4 bases to trimming and J lost 2 bases; unmatched junction nucleotides: 13. CDR3 length equals 17 residues. CDR1 SGHNT and CDR2 YYREEE come from the germline V gene (reference sequence).